This T cell receptor beta chain appears in the sequencing data of a study of T cell repertoires in cytomegalovirus infection. Study summary: Matching HLA type and CMV infection were both indicated by public TCR beta signatures. Study-level points and caveats: It was HLA-C-restricted CMV-specific TCR beta clonotypes that dominated the response ex vivo.

As regards this clonotype: Its matching antigen is unknown.

The CDR3 contains 17 residues. Germline loops: CDR1 MNHEY, CDR2 SVGAGI. Trimming took 0 bases from V and 8 from J; bases not matched to a gene: 11. TCRdb reanalysed the reads using MiXCR and keeps one entry per CDR3 protein. The sample includes approximately 1,000,000 distinct CDR3 sequences, roughly 30% of them seen just once. This clonotype originated in a human donor in good health (CMV status not recorded). Some clones in this sample may be carry-over from other donors' samples. The V call is TRBV6-5, the J call TRBJ1-4, with 8 bases fitting TRBD1. The sample consisted of cultured CD8+ T cells from PBMCs, taken from culture after CMV antigen stimulation. In DNA form, the CDR3 reads TGTGCCAGCAGTTACTCAGGGCAGGGGGCGAGGAAGGAAAAACTGTTTTTT. It yields the protein CASSYSGQGARKEKLFF.